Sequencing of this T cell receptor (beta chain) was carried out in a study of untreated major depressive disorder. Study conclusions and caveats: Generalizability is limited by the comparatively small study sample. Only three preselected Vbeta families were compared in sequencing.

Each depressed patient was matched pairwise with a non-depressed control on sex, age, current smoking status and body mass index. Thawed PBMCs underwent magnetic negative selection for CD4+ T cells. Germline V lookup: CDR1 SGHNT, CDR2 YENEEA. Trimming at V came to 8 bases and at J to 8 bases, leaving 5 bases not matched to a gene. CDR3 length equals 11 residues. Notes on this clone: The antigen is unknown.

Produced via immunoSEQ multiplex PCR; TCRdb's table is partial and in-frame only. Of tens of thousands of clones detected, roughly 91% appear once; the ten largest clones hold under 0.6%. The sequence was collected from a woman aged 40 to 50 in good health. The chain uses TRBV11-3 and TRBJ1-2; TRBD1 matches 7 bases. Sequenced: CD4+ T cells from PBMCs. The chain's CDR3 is CASHDRDGYTF. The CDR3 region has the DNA TGTGCCAGCCACGACAGGGACGGCTACACCTTC. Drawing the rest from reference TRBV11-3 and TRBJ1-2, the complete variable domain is EAGVVQSPRYKIIEKKQPVAFWCNPISGHNTLYWYLQNLGQGPELLIRYENEEAVDDSQLPKDRFSAERLKGVDSTLKIQPAELGDSAVYLCASHDRDGYTFGSGTRLTVV.